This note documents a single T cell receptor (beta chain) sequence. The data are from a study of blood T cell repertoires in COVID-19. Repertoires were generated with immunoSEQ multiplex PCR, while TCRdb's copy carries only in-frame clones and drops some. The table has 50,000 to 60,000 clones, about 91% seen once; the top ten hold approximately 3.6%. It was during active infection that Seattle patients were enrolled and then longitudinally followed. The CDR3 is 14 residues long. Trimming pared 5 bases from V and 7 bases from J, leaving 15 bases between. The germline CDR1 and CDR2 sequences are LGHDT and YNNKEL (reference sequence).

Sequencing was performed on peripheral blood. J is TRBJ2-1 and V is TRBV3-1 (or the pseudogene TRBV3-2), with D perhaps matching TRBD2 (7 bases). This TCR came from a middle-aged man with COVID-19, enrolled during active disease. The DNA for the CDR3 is TGTGCCAGCAGCGACAGGTGGGGGGGTAATGAGCAGTTCTTC. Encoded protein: CASSDRWGGNEQFF.